The 18 T cell receptor beta chains below all came from one sample that was sequenced in a study of early T cells in non-severe SARS-CoV-2 infection. TCRdb re-derived calls from the 5' RACE reads in MiXCR, one entry per CDR3 protein. The sample lists around 26,000 distinct CDR3 sequences; nearly 5% were seen once. The sequencing input was whole blood. The receptors originated from an adult who was a healthcare worker with PCR-confirmed SARS-CoV-2 infection or an uninfected control (not recorded which).

J is TRBJ2-5 and V is TRBV11-2; 7 bases are a match to TRBD2. After removal of 5 bases from V and 0 bases from J, the junction contained 21 bases not matched to a gene. CDR1 is SGHAT and CDR2 is FQNNGV in the germline V gene. The CDR3 totals 20 residues. CDR3 nucleotide sequence: TGTGCCAGCAGCGCCCCGCGCAGAGGGTTTTTGAGCGGGGACCAAGAGACCCAGTACTTC. The encoded protein is CASSAPRRGFLSGDQETQYF.

A few counts support this clonotype. The rearrangement links TRBV4-1 to TRBJ1-6; no definite D call. Trimming removed 0 bases from V and 0 bases from J, with 12 bases in between. CDR1 is MGHRA and CDR2 is YSYEKL in the germline V gene. CDR3 length: 18 amino acids. The CDR3 sequence: CASSQEREVSSYNSPLHF. In DNA, the CDR3 is TGCGCCAGCAGCCAAGAAAGGGAAGTGAGCTCCTATAATTCACCCCTCCACTTT.

This clonotype was seen many times. The V and J genes are TRBV5-1 and TRBJ2-7, with unresolved D. The CDR3 totals 12 residues. V was cut by 3 bases and J by 1 base, with 5 bases left in between. From germline, CDR1 is SGHRS and CDR2 YFSETQ. As DNA, the CDR3 is TGCGCCAGCAGCTCTCAATCCTACGAGCAGTACTTC. This gives the protein CASSSQSYEQYF.

This clonotype was detected many times. The chain recombines TRBV5-1 with TRBJ2-2, with 11 nucleotides matching TRBD2. Germline-derived CDR1 and CDR2 are SGHRS and YFSETQ. V dropped 3 bases and J dropped 2; count of bases not matched to a gene: 6. CDR3 length: 17 amino acids. The CDR3 sequence is CASSSRLAGTNTGELFF. CDR3 in DNA: TGCGCCAGCAGCTCACGACTAGCGGGGACAAACACCGGGGAGCTGTTTTTT.

This clonotype was seen at least ten times. This chain links TRBV5-4 with TRBJ2-7; D gene unclear. Germline loops: CDR1 SGHNT, CDR2 YYREEE (reference sequence). The CDR3 loop spans 12 amino acids. V was trimmed by 5 bases and J by 7 bases, leaving 13 bases between them. The CDR3 sequence is CASRPPAGEQYF. CDR3 nucleotides: TGTGCCAGCAGGCCCCCGGCTGGTGAGCAGTACTTC.

This clonotype occurred many times. This chain links TRBV5-6 with TRBJ1-1; no reliable D call. The CDR3 is 16 residues long. Trimming removed 1 base from V and 4 bases from J, with 17 bases in between. CDR1 is SGHDT and CDR2 is YYEEEE in the germline V gene. In DNA form, the CDR3 reads TGTGCCAGCAGCTTGTTCGTATCGGTTTCTGGCACTGAAGCTTTCTTT. This sequence encodes CASSLFVSVSGTEAFF.

This chain connects TRBV2 to TRBJ1-1, with D perhaps TRBD1 (5 bases). Germline V gene sequence: CDR1 SNHLY, CDR2 FYNNEI. CDR3 length: 11 amino acids. V lost 5 bases to trimming and J lost 10 bases, with 11 bases between them. CDR3 DNA: TGTGCCAGCAGTAGGGGCTATGGAGCTTTCTTT. Translated: CASSRGYGAFF. The whole variable domain, filled in from reference TRBV2 and TRBJ1-1, reads EPEVTQTPSHQVTQMGQEVILRCVPISNHLYFYWYRQILGQKVEFLVSFYNNEISEKSEIFDDQFSVERPDGSNFTLKIRSTKLEDSAMYFCASSRGYGAFFGQGTRLTVV.

This clonotype turned up a few times. The V and J genes are TRBV7-2 and TRBJ1-1; D is uncertain. CDR1 and CDR2 (germline): SGHTA, FQGNSA. Between the trimmed V and J ends, which lost 1 base and 4 bases, there was a span of 7 bases. The length of the CDR3 is 13 residues. CDR3 in amino acids: CASSLGAGTEAFF. The DNA for the CDR3 is TGTGCCAGCAGCTTAGGGGCGGGCACTGAAGCTTTCTTT.

By share, this clonotype ranks as medium-sized (0.01 to 0.1%). The V gene is TRBV12-3 or TRBV12-4, the J gene TRBJ2-5; D is perhaps TRBD2 (7 bases). Trimming took off 5 bases at V and 3 bases at J, with 19 bases between the two ends. The CDR3 contains 16 residues. CDR3 DNA: TGTGCCAGCAGTGGGAGGGATCGGGGGGCCGAAGAGACCCAGTACTTC. It is translated as CASSGRDRGAEETQYF.

The table lists this clonotype with many counts. The V and J genes are TRBV3-1 and TRBJ1-1; D gene ambiguous. This CDR3 contains 13 residues. Germline lookup yields CDR1 LGHDT and CDR2 YNNKEL (reference sequence). Deletions cut 4 bases from V and 4 bases from J, with 10 bases between. CDR3 amino acids: CASSLALSTEAFF. CDR3 DNA: TGTGCCAGCAGCCTAGCTTTGAGCACTGAAGCTTTCTTT.

The rearrangement links TRBV20-1 to TRBJ1-6; tentatively, D is TRBD1 (6 bases). Germline values: CDR1 DFQATT, CDR2 SNEGSKA (reference sequence). The CDR3 contains 13 residues. The V and J ends lost 4 bases and 13 bases respectively, with 17 bases between them. The CDR3 nucleotides are TGCAGTGCTACCCACAGGGAAGGCTCGCCCCTCCACTTT. This sequence encodes CSATHREGSPLHF.

V and J are TRBV21-1 and TRBJ1-1. TRBV21-1 is reported as a pseudogene. This CDR3 has 15 amino acids. The CDR3 coding sequence is TGTGCCAGCAGCAAAGGGAAGGATAGAAACACTGAAGCTTTCTTT. The encoded protein is CASSKGKDRNTEAFF.

This clonotype was recorded many times. CDR3 nucleotides: TGTGCCAGCAGCAAAATAGGGGATAGCAATCAGCCCCAGCATTTT. Residues: CASSKIGDSNQPQHF. This chain links TRBV7-9 with TRBJ1-5, with a tentative D call TRBD1 (5 bases). Between the trimmed V and J ends, which lost 5 bases and 0 bases, there was a span of 11 bases. Germline CDR1 reads SEHNR; CDR2 reads FQNEAQ (reference sequence). CDR3 size: 15 residues.

This clonotype was seen a handful of times. This chain links TRBV27 with TRBJ2-3, with D maybe TRBD2 (5 bases). V was trimmed by 5 bases and J by 8 bases, leaving 11 bases between them. This CDR3 region has 12 residues. Germline CDR1 reads MNHEY; CDR2 reads SMNVEV (reference sequence). The CDR3 nucleotides are TGTGCCAGCAGTCTCTCCGAGGGTACGCAGTATTTT. This codes for CASSLSEGTQYF.

Sample share makes this clonotype medium-sized. V is TRBV20-1 and J is TRBJ2-1; TRBD1 matches at 9 bases. This CDR3 contains 15 residues. Germline values: CDR1 DFQATT, CDR2 SNEGSKA (reference sequence). J gave up 1 base and V 6 bases, and 7 bases lay outside the gene matches. CDR3 sequence reads: CSAAGGQGSYNEQFF. The CDR3 DNA reads TGCAGTGCCGCAGGGGGACAGGGATCCTACAATGAGCAGTTCTTC.

This clonotype has ten or more counts. The CDR3 sequence is CASSLSSFYGYTF. The CDR3 bases are TGCGCCAGCAGCCTATCTTCTTTCTATGGCTACACCTTC. The chain combines TRBV5-1 with TRBJ1-2, with unresolved D. The V gene's germline CDR1 is SGHRS and CDR2 YFSETQ. The CDR3 covers 13 residues. V lost 4 bases, J lost 4 bases, and 11 bases lay in between.

By proportion, this clonotype is medium-sized. This chain uses TRBV19 with TRBJ2-7, with a tentative D call TRBD2 (5 bases). CDR3 length: 15 amino acids. V dropped 6 bases and J dropped 5 bases, with 20 bases sitting between them. Germline-derived CDR1 and CDR2 are LNHDA and SQIVND (reference sequence). The CDR3 DNA reads TGTGCCAGTAGCCCCGGCGGGTCACCGTGGGACGAGCAGTACTTC. Translated, it gives CASSPGGSPWDEQYF.

At least ten counts were recorded for this clonotype. The chain couples TRBV7-6 to TRBJ1-2; D is undetermined. Trimming removed 6 bases at V and 4 bases at J, with 15 bases between. This CDR3 has 14 residues. CDR1 and CDR2 from the germline V gene are SGHVS and FNYEAQ. The CDR3 region is CASRPGPNGYGYTF. CDR3 DNA sequence: TGTGCCAGCAGGCCCGGGCCAAACGGCTATGGCTACACCTTC.